The 30 T cell receptor beta chains in this list originate from one sample, sequenced in a study of T cell clonotyping in hematopoietic cell transplantation. Method: immunoSEQ multiplex PCR; TCRdb's copy keeps in-frame clones and lacks some. The sample contains approximately 41,000 clones, about 96% of which appear only once. Sequencing was done on a sample of peripheral blood mononuclear cells. All receptors come from a man aged 25-45 years in good health. Some clones in this sample may be carry-over from other donors' samples.

The chain combines TRBV9 with TRBJ2-7; 11 nucleotides align to TRBD2. The V gene end was trimmed by 3 bases and the J gene end by 0 bases; junction bases not matched to a gene: 2. The CDR3 is 15 residues long. The germline V gene has CDR1 SGDLS and CDR2 YYNGEE. Here the CDR3 DNA reads TGTGCCAGCAGCGCGGGACTAGCGGACTCCTACGAGCAGTACTTC. It codes for CASSAGLADSYEQYF.

V and J are TRBV11-2 and TRBJ2-3; perhaps TRBD2 as D (5 bases). The CDR3 totals 14 residues. V was trimmed by 4 bases and J by 3 bases, leaving 11 bases between them. Looked up from germline, CDR1 is SGHAT and CDR2 is FQNNGV. The CDR3 bases are TGTGCCAGCAGCTCAACTGTAGCGACAGATACGCAGTATTTT. This gives the protein CASSSTVATDTQYF.

The chain recombines TRBV9 with TRBJ1-4; D is unclear. V lost 0 bases and J lost 2, with 8 bases in between. Germline CDR1 reads SGDLS; CDR2 reads YYNGEE. CDR3 length: 15 amino acids. CDR3 sequence: CASSVDGGTNEKLFF. As DNA, the CDR3 is TGTGCCAGCAGCGTAGATGGAGGGACTAATGAAAAACTGTTTTTT.

The J gene is TRBJ2-7, the V gene TRBV30; 10 nucleotides align to TRBD1. The CDR3 runs 13 residues. Trimming at V came to 6 bases and at J to 4 bases, leaving 6 bases not matched to a gene. Germline V gene sequence: CDR1 GTSNPN, CDR2 SVGIG (reference sequence). The CDR3 loop reads CACSGTGVYEQYF. CDR3 sequence (DNA): TGTGCCTGTTCCGGGACAGGGGTGTACGAGCAGTACTTC.

This chain connects TRBV11-2 to TRBJ1-1; 7 bases match TRBD1. Losses at the gene ends were 6 bases for V and 5 bases for J; bases not matched to a gene: 9. Germline loops: CDR1 SGHAT, CDR2 FQNNGV. The CDR3 is 14 residues long. This chain's CDR3 is CASRRDRESTEAFF. The CDR3 DNA reads as TGTGCCAGCAGGCGAGACAGGGAGTCGACTGAAGCTTTCTTT.

The rearrangement joins TRBV7-9 to TRBJ2-7, with D hard to call. This CDR3 has 12 amino acids. The germline CDR1 and CDR2 sequences are SEHNR and FQNEAQ (reference sequence). V dropped 1 base and J dropped 5 bases, with 6 bases sitting between them. The CDR3 spells CASSLVNHEQYF. Here the CDR3 DNA reads TGTGCCAGCAGCTTAGTTAACCACGAGCAGTACTTC.

This sequence joins TRBV7-2 and TRBJ2-2; 11 bases fit TRBD2. Germline lookup yields CDR1 SGHTA and CDR2 FQGNSA. J gave up 4 bases and V 6 bases, and 4 bases lay outside the gene matches. This CDR3 spans 15 amino acids. CDR3 sequence reads: CASRDLAGGTGELFF. As DNA, the CDR3 is TGTGCCAGCAGGGATCTAGCGGGGGGCACCGGGGAGCTGTTTTTT.

The gene calls are TRBV7-2 and TRBJ2-7; weak D call: TRBD1 (6 bases). Germline-derived CDR1 and CDR2 are SGHTA and FQGNSA. V was cut by 3 bases and J by 0 bases, with 6 bases left in between. The CDR3 sequence is 13 residues long. The CDR3 spells CASSLGASYEQYF. In nucleotides, the CDR3 is TGTGCCAGCAGCTTGGGGGCCTCCTACGAGCAGTACTTC.

This chain joins TRBV7-8 and TRBJ1-5, with no clear D. The V end was cut by 4 bases, the J end by 2 bases, with 15 bases between. Germline values: CDR1 SGHVS, CDR2 FQNEAQ. CDR3 length: 16 amino acids. CDR3 region: CASSSSSIMGNQPQHF. In nucleotides, the CDR3 is TGTGCCAGCAGCTCTTCTTCCATTATGGGCAATCAGCCCCAGCATTTT.

This chain joins TRBV7-9 and TRBJ2-3, with 8 bases matching TRBD2. The CDR3 loop spans 16 amino acids. J was trimmed by 2 bases and V by 4 bases; bases with no gene match: 8. Germline V gene data show CDR1 as SEHNR and CDR2 as FQNEAQ (reference sequence). The CDR3 region is CASSSASGGLTDTQYF. The CDR3 nucleotides read TGTGCCAGCAGCTCCGCGAGCGGGGGCCTCACAGATACGCAGTATTTT. Filled out from reference TRBV7-9 and TRBJ2-3, the complete variable domain reads DTGVSQNPRHKITKRGQNVTFRCDPISEHNRLYWYRQTLGQGPEFLTYFQNEAQLEKSRLLSDRFSAERPKGSFSTLEIQRTEQGDSAMYLCASSSASGGLTDTQYFGPGTRLTVL.

The chain carries TRBV6-1 and TRBJ1-5, with TRBD1 matching 7 bases. The CDR3 runs 17 residues. V lost 1 base, J lost 2 bases, and 8 bases stayed unmatched. CDR1 and CDR2 from the germline V gene are MNHNS and SASEGT. The chain's CDR3 is CASSEGSTGFGNQPQHF. CDR3 sequence (DNA): TGTGCCAGCAGTGAAGGATCGACAGGGTTCGGCAATCAGCCCCAGCATTTT.

The chain employs TRBV4-1 and TRBJ2-7, with no clear D. Trimming took 4 bases from V and 0 from J, leaving 13 bases between them. Germline V gene data show CDR1 as MGHRA and CDR2 as YSYEKL. This CDR3 is built from 15 residues. The CDR3 DNA sequence: TGCGCCAGCAGCCCGTACGGGCAGACCTCCTACGAGCAGTACTTC. It yields the protein CASSPYGQTSYEQYF.

This clone showed up just once. The rearrangement links TRBV4-3 to TRBJ1-2; D unresolved. This CDR3 has 15 residues. CDR1 LGHNA and CDR2 YSLEER come from the germline V gene. Trimming shortened V by 1 base and J by 5 bases, and 14 bases separated the two germline ends. The CDR3 nucleotides are TGCGCCAGCAGCCAAGTCGGGAGTAGTTATTATGGCTACACCTTC. Translating gives CASSQVGSSYYGYTF.

This clone was detected only once. This chain connects TRBV19 to TRBJ1-2; the D is unclear. The CDR3 covers 17 residues. Germline V gene data show CDR1 as LNHDA and CDR2 as SQIVND (reference sequence). V was shortened by 5 bases and J by 1 base, with 20 bases between the two germline ends. CDR3 sequence reads: CASSGWTEFSGNYGYTF. The CDR3 nucleotides are TGTGCCAGTAGTGGTTGGACGGAGTTTTCGGGTAACTATGGCTACACCTTC.

The chain employs TRBV10-1 and TRBJ2-1; 10 bases map to TRBD1. Germline-derived CDR1 and CDR2 are WNHNN and SYGVQD (reference sequence). The ends lost 7 bases at V and 9 bases at J; junction bases unmatched: 9. The CDR3 totals 14 residues. Here the CDR3 reads CASKSGTGEGEQFF. The CDR3 DNA sequence: TGCGCCAGCAAATCCGGGACAGGGGAAGGTGAGCAGTTCTTC.

The chain links TRBV27 to TRBJ2-7; 9 bases line up with TRBD1. This CDR3 comprises 13 residues. J lost 9 bases, V lost 2 bases, and 5 bases had no gene match. Germline assignment: CDR1 MNHEY and CDR2 SMNVEV (reference sequence). Here the CDR3 DNA reads TGTGCCAGCAGTTTAGGGGGACAGGGCGCGCAGTACTTC. It encodes CASSLGGQGAQYF.

The chain recombines TRBV25-1 with TRBJ2-6; D assignment may be TRBD1 or TRBD2 (6 bases each). The CDR3 is 17 amino acids. Per germline, CDR1 MGHDK and CDR2 SYGVNS. V lost 8 bases and J 0 bases, leaving 17 bases between the germline ends. The CDR3 region has the DNA TGTGCCAGCCCGAGAGGGGGGCAGCCCTCTGGGGCCAACGTCCTGACTTTC. It translates to CASPRGGQPSGANVLTF.

This clone was recorded once. CDR3 sequence (DNA): TGCAGTGCCGAGCGTGGTCCCCAGCATTTT. Translating gives CSAERGPQHF. This chain connects TRBV20-1 to TRBJ1-5, with D uncertain. This CDR3 is 10 amino acids long. V lost 6 bases to trimming and J lost 10 bases, with 10 bases between them. In germline, CDR1 is DFQATT, CDR2 SNEGSKA (reference sequence).

The rearrangement joins TRBV30 to TRBJ2-2; D is undetermined. This CDR3 is 14 amino acids long. Germline CDR1 GTSNPN, CDR2 SVGIG (reference sequence). Trimming took off 7 bases at V and 1 base at J, with 13 bases between the two ends. CDR3 in amino acids: CASPGQLNTGELFF. The DNA for the CDR3 is TGTGCCTCCCCCGGCCAGCTGAACACCGGGGAGCTGTTTTTT.

The chain combines TRBV9 with TRBJ2-3; D is possibly TRBD1 (6 bases). The CDR3 is 13 residues long. Trimming cost V 5 bases and J 0 bases, with 7 bases left between them. Germline lookup yields CDR1 SGDLS and CDR2 YYNGEE. DNA for the CDR3: TGTGCCAGCAGGGGGGCTAGCACAGATACGCAGTATTTT. It translates to CASRGASTDTQYF.

The rearrangement uses TRBV7-3 and TRBJ2-5, with 7 bases fitting TRBD2. V gave up 5 bases and J gave up 2 bases; unmatched junction bases: 2. In germline, CDR1 is SGHTA, CDR2 FQGTGA. This CDR3 comprises 13 residues. CDR3 sequence: CASSASGQETQYF. The CDR3 nucleotides are TGTGCCAGCAGCGCTAGCGGTCAAGAGACCCAGTACTTC.

Only a few counts were recorded for this clone. V and J are TRBV6-4 and TRBJ2-3; 8 positions agree with TRBD2. Germline lookup yields CDR1 MRHNA and CDR2 SNTAGT. J lost 1 base, V lost 4 bases, and 4 bases had no gene match. The CDR3 is 15 amino acids. Here the CDR3 DNA reads TGTGCCAGCAGTGTAACTAGCGGAGGCACAGATACGCAGTATTTT. Its translation: CASSVTSGGTDTQYF.

The chain joins TRBV5-1 to TRBJ2-7, with TRBD2 identical over 7 bases. The V segment lost 6 bases and the J segment 2 bases; nucleotides outside the gene matches: 14. CDR3 length equals 16 residues. Per germline, CDR1 SGHRS and CDR2 YFSETQ. The CDR3 spells CASTRAAGDRPYEQYF. CDR3 DNA: TGCGCCAGCACTCGAGCTGCGGGGGACCGCCCCTACGAGCAGTACTTC.

This clone is a singleton in its sample. The V and J genes are TRBV10-3 and TRBJ1-1; D may be TRBD1 (6 bases). CDR1 is ENHRY and CDR2 is SYGVKD in the germline V gene. V gave up 5 bases and J gave up 4 bases, with 17 bases separating them. This CDR3 region has 15 residues. The CDR3: CAISPPGAYGTEAFF. CDR3 coding DNA: TGTGCCATCAGTCCACCGGGGGCGTACGGCACTGAAGCTTTCTTT.

This clone was picked up one time. J is TRBJ2-1 and V is TRBV4-1; TRBD1 matches at 7 bases. V trimming: 2 bases; J trimming: 5 bases; junction bases outside the gene matches: 9. Germline V gene lookup returns CDR1 MGHRA and CDR2 YSYEKL. The CDR3 spans 16 residues. DNA of the CDR3: TGCGCCAGCAGCCAACTTTACAGGGGTATTAACAATGAGCAGTTCTTC. Translated: CASSQLYRGINNEQFF.

The chain has TRBV29-1 and TRBJ2-7; D not resolved. V was cut by 8 bases and J by 2 bases, with 10 bases left in between. The germline CDR1 and CDR2 sequences are SQVTM and ANQGSEA. The CDR3 totals 11 residues. The CDR3 protein is CSPDVPYEQYF. The CDR3 DNA sequence: TGCAGCCCCGATGTCCCCTACGAGCAGTACTTC.

The genes are TRBV11-2 and TRBJ1-2; D gene unclear. The CDR3 spans 12 residues. Looked up from germline, CDR1 is SGHAT and CDR2 is FQNNGV. Trimming removed 3 bases at V and 7 bases at J, with 9 bases between. CDR3: CASSFGSIGYTF. CDR3 bases: TGTGCCAGCAGCTTTGGATCTATTGGCTACACCTTC.

The chain links TRBV9 to TRBJ2-3, with 8 bases matching TRBD2. CDR1 and CDR2 (germline): SGDLS, YYNGEE. The J segment lost 4 bases and the V segment lost 4 bases, leaving 8 bases of the junction unmatched. The CDR3 extends over 15 amino acids. CDR3 DNA sequence: TGTGCCAGCAGCCCCCCCGGGACTAGTCCAGATACGCAGTATTTT. The encoded protein is CASSPPGTSPDTQYF.

The chain joins TRBV9 to TRBJ1-2, with D possibly TRBD1 on 6 matching bases. The CDR3 runs to 15 residues. V lost 3 bases to trimming and J lost 6 bases, with 18 bases between them. Germline V gene data show CDR1 as SGDLS and CDR2 as YYNGEE. The CDR3 coding sequence is TGTGCCAGCAGCGAGGAAGGGGGTTATAGTGATGGCTACACCTTC. Its protein is CASSEEGGYSDGYTF. The complete variable domain, with remaining parts taken from reference TRBV9 and TRBJ1-2, reads DSGVTQTPKHLITATGQRVTLRCSPRSGDLSVYWYQQSLDQGLQFLIQYYNGEERAKGNILERFSAQQFPDLHSELNLSSLELGDSALYFCASSEEGGYSDGYTFGSGTRLTVV.

The chain has TRBV7-2 and TRBJ2-1; 9 bases match TRBD2. After removal of 5 bases from V and 4 bases from J, the junction contained 12 bases not matched to a gene. The CDR3 contains 17 residues. Germline V CDR1 and CDR2: SGHTA, FQGNSA. The CDR3: CASSRRNSGGPYNEQFF. CDR3 in DNA: TGTGCCAGCAGCCGTCGGAATAGCGGGGGTCCATACAATGAGCAGTTCTTC. The full variable domain, its missing parts supplied by reference TRBV7-2 and TRBJ2-1, is GAGVSQSPSNKVTEKGKDVELRCDPISGHTALYWYRQSLGQGLEFLIYFQGNSAPDKSGLPSDRFSAERTGGSVSTLTIQRTQQEDSAVYLCASSRRNSGGPYNEQFFGPGTRLTVL.